These 19 T cell receptor beta chains originate from one sample sequenced in a study of blood T cell repertoires in COVID-19. Sequencing was performed with immunoSEQ multiplex PCR; in TCRdb, only in-frame clones are kept and a portion is missing. The sample shows about 130,000 clones, 75% to 90% of them seen only once. Source material: peripheral blood. These receptor sequences come from a man in his 70s with acute or convalescent COVID-19.

This clone was picked up one time. V usage is TRBV6-5 and J usage is TRBJ1-1, with D maybe TRBD1 (6 bases). From germline, CDR1 is MNHEY and CDR2 SVGAGI. This CDR3 has 14 residues. The V and J ends lost 6 bases and 1 base respectively, with 12 bases between them. CDR3 in DNA: TGTGCCAGCAGCACACGGACAGAGAACACTGAAGCTTTCTTT. Its protein is CASSTRTENTEAFF.

This chain joins TRBV7-3 and TRBJ2-1, with 7 bases aligning to TRBD1. Losses at the gene ends were 5 bases for V and 4 bases for J; bases not matched to a gene: 5. This CDR3 has 14 residues. CDR1 SGHTA and CDR2 FQGTGA come from the germline V gene. The CDR3 region has the DNA TGTGCCAGCAGCCCACAGGGGACATACAATGAGCAGTTCTTC. Its protein product is CASSPQGTYNEQFF. The full variable domain, with the rest looked up from reference TRBV7-3 and TRBJ2-1, is GAGVSQTPSNKVTEKGKYVELRCDPISGHTALYWYRQSLGQGPEFLIYFQGTGAADDSGLPNDRFFAVRPEGSVSTLKIQRTERGDSAVYLCASSPQGTYNEQFFGPGTRLTVL.

This clone was recorded many times. CDR3 bases: TGTGCCAGCAGCCATCCGGGACAGCATATCGACACCTTC. Its translation is CASSHPGQHIDTF. The genes are TRBV4-2 and TRBJ1-2; 7 nucleotides match TRBD1. This CDR3 is 13 amino acids long. The V and J ends lost 3 bases and 12 bases, in that order; junction bases with no gene match: 10. Germline lookup yields CDR1 LGHNA and CDR2 YNFKEQ.

J is TRBJ1-5 and V is TRBV28; D is unclear. Trimming took 3 bases from V and 7 from J, leaving 7 bases between them. The length of the CDR3 is 12 residues. Germline loops: CDR1 MDHEN, CDR2 SYDVKM. CDR3 region: CASSFYGQPQHF. In nucleotides, the CDR3 is TGTGCCAGCAGTTTCTACGGGCAGCCCCAGCATTTT.

Worth noting for this clone: The sample holds other DNA sequences that translate to the same CDR3. The V and J genes are TRBV6-5 and TRBJ1-2, with 7 bases aligning to TRBD1. CDR3 size: 13 residues. In germline, CDR1 is MNHEY, CDR2 SVGAGI. V dropped 7 bases and J dropped 4; count of bases not matched to a gene: 6. The CDR3 is CASKRDSLYGYTF. CDR3 in DNA: TGTGCCAGCAAACGGGACAGCCTCTATGGCTACACCTTC.

The chain employs TRBV2 and TRBJ1-4; the D gene is possibly TRBD1 (5 bases). V was clipped by 1 base and J by 3 bases, with 9 bases between them. Germline V gives CDR1 SNHLY, CDR2 FYNNEI. CDR3 length equals 15 residues. CDR3 loop: CASSEGGGANEKLFF. In DNA form, the CDR3 reads TGTGCCAGCAGTGAAGGGGGGGGAGCTAATGAAAAACTGTTTTTT.

The chain joins TRBV6-5 to TRBJ1-1; D might be TRBD1 (6 bases). V was trimmed by 7 bases and J by 5 bases, leaving 17 bases between them. Germline CDR1 reads MNHEY; CDR2 reads SVGAGI. The CDR3 has 14 amino acids. CDR3 loop: CASIPEGGWTEAFF. The DNA for the CDR3 is TGTGCCAGCATCCCGGAGGGGGGGTGGACTGAAGCTTTCTTT.

This clone was recorded a few times. The chain recombines TRBV5-8 with TRBJ2-1, with TRBD1 matching 7 bases. Trimming removed 6 bases from V and 0 bases from J; junction bases left unmatched: 3. The CDR3 totals 14 residues. Germline loops: CDR1 SGHTS, CDR2 YDEGEE. The CDR3 spells CASTQGDSYNEQFF. In nucleotides, the CDR3 is TGTGCCAGCACCCAGGGGGACTCCTACAATGAGCAGTTCTTC.

V gene TRBV5-6 combines with J gene TRBJ2-3; 9 bases are a match to TRBD2. This CDR3 has 16 amino acids. V lost 0 bases and J lost 1; bases outside the gene matches: 3. Germline V lookup: CDR1 SGHDT, CDR2 YYEEEE. The CDR3 spells CASSLAAGGRTDTQYF. Written as DNA, the CDR3 is TGTGCCAGCAGCTTGGCAGCGGGGGGACGCACAGATACGCAGTATTTT. Looking up the rest from reference TRBV5-6 and TRBJ2-3 gives the full variable domain: DAGVTQSPTHLIKTRGQQVTLRCSPKSGHDTVSWYQQALGQGPQFIFQYYEEEERQRGNFPDRFSGHQFPNYSSELNVNALLLGDSALYLCASSLAAGGRTDTQYFGPGTRLTVL.

This clone has only one observation. CDR3 in amino acids: CASTPTGTSYEQYF. The CDR3 DNA sequence: TGTGCCAGCACCCCGACAGGGACCTCCTACGAGCAGTACTTC. This chain links TRBV5-5 with TRBJ2-7; 7 bases agree with TRBD1. Per germline, CDR1 SGHKS and CDR2 YYEKEE (reference sequence). The length of the CDR3 is 14 residues. J was trimmed by 0 bases and V by 6 bases; bases with no gene match: 6. Complete variable domain (other parts from reference TRBV5-5 and TRBJ2-7): DAGVTQSPTHLIKTRGQQVTLRCSPISGHKSVSWYQQVLGQGPQFIFQYYEKEERGRGNFPDRFSARQFPNYSSELNVNALLLGDSALYLCASTPTGTSYEQYFGPGTRLTVT.

The chain uses TRBV7-2 and TRBJ1-1; D not resolved. There are 13 residues in the CDR3. Germline V CDR1 and CDR2: SGHTA, FQGNSA. Trimming left V 5 bases short and J 0 bases short, with 7 bases between. This CDR3 reads CASSRLVNTEAFF. CDR3 sequence (DNA): TGTGCCAGCAGCCGTCTCGTGAACACTGAAGCTTTCTTT.

The chain couples TRBV2 to TRBJ2-2; the match to TRBD2 covers 12 bases. V lost 6 bases and J lost 0; bases outside the gene matches: 5. Germline CDR1 SNHLY, CDR2 FYNNEI. This CDR3 comprises 17 residues. This CDR3 reads CASSLAGGRTNTGELFF. CDR3 bases: TGTGCCAGCAGCCTAGCGGGGGGGCGGACGAACACCGGGGAGCTGTTTTTT.

The chain carries TRBV6-1 and TRBJ1-1; D is undetermined. Germline V CDR1 and CDR2: MNHNS, SASEGT. This CDR3 is built from 13 residues. Trimming cost V 1 base and J 5 bases, with 8 bases left between them. The CDR3 here is CASSEERVTEAFF. The CDR3 DNA follows: TGTGCCAGCAGTGAAGAGAGGGTGACTGAAGCTTTCTTT.

The chain employs TRBV19 and TRBJ2-7; weak D call: TRBD1 (5 bases). V was cut by 4 bases and J by 3 bases, with 10 bases left in between. The CDR3 is made up of 13 amino acids. Germline values: CDR1 LNHDA, CDR2 SQIVND (reference sequence). The CDR3 spells CASSRGSFYEQYF. The CDR3 nucleotides read TGTGCCAGTAGTAGGGGCAGCTTCTACGAGCAGTACTTC.

For the CDR3, the DNA is TGTGCCAGCAGTACCAGGACTGTCCGCGCAGATACGCAGTATTTT. Translating it yields CASSTRTVRADTQYF. This chain connects TRBV27 to TRBJ2-3, with D possibly being TRBD2 (5 bases). There are 15 residues in the CDR3. The V gene lost 5 bases and the J gene lost 4 bases, with 16 bases spanning the gap. Germline V gene sequence: CDR1 MNHEY, CDR2 SMNVEV (reference sequence).

The rearrangement joins TRBV5-1 to TRBJ2-1; 13 bases match TRBD2. Germline trimming cut 5 bases from V and 10 bases from J; bases unmatched to any gene: 6. The CDR3 sequence is 14 residues long. CDR1 is SGHRS and CDR2 is YFSETQ in the germline V gene. DNA for the CDR3: TGCGCCAGCAGTACTAGCGGGGGGGCAAAAGAGCAGTTCTTC. It translates to CASSTSGGAKEQFF.

The chain couples TRBV7-6 to TRBJ1-2; perhaps TRBD1 as D (5 bases). Deletions cut 1 base from V and 4 bases from J, with 7 bases between. The CDR3 consists of 13 residues. Germline CDR1 and CDR2: SGHVS and FNYEAQ. CDR3 nucleotide sequence: TGTGCCAGCAGCTTAGGGGGCCTCTATGGCTACACCTTC. It specifies CASSLGGLYGYTF.

The chain is built from TRBV11-2 and TRBJ1-1; D is possibly TRBD1 (5 bases). CDR1 and CDR2 from the germline V gene are SGHAT and FQNNGV. Deletions cut 4 bases from V and 4 bases from J, with 10 bases between. This CDR3 has 13 amino acids. CDR3 in amino acids: CASSYGGATEAFF. Written as DNA, the CDR3 is TGTGCCAGCAGCTATGGAGGGGCCACTGAAGCTTTCTTT.

CDR3 nucleotides: TGTGCCTGGACCAAAGTCGGTTCCAGGGGGCAGTACTTC. Its protein product is CAWTKVGSRGQYF. The rearrangement links TRBV30 to TRBJ2-7; weak D call: TRBD1 (6 bases). Germline V gives CDR1 GTSNPN, CDR2 SVGIG (reference sequence). The CDR3 length is 13 residues. Trimming took 4 bases from V and 9 from J, leaving 19 bases between them.